This T cell receptor beta chain was identified during a study of tumor-infiltrating lymphocytes in glioblastoma multiforme. The germline V gene encodes CDR1 SGHDN and CDR2 FVKESK. CDR3 size: 13 residues. Deletions cut 4 bases from V and 5 bases from J, with 10 bases between. TCR beta libraries were built from RNA through three nested multiplex PCR rounds using modified ARM-PCR. Input was 0.5 to 0.6 ug total RNA, reverse-transcribed with a C-beta primer. TCRdb re-analysed the multiplex PCR reads in MiXCR, keeping a single row per CDR3 protein. The sample yields 9,000 or so distinct CDR3 sequences, about 70% seen once. As to this clonotype: The antigen is not known.

Study observations and caveats: RNA-based TCR sequencing may distort clone frequencies, since cells carry unequal TCR transcript numbers. No surface-marker sorting into functional T cell subtypes was done. Only one glioblastoma patient had TCR and mutation analysis.

The rearrangement uses TRBV14 and TRBJ2-3; D is perhaps TRBD1 (5 bases). Sequenced: brain tumor tissue. This TCR was recovered from a male donor with glioblastoma. CDR3 coding DNA: TGTGCCAGCAGCCCAGGGCTTAGAGATACGCAGTATTTT. Amino acid sequence: CASSPGLRDTQYF.